Presented here are 29 T cell receptor beta chains from one specimen sequenced in a study of T-cell memory formation after mild COVID-19. MiXCR was run by TCRdb on the 5' RACE reads, yielding one entry per CDR3 protein. The sample consists of fewer than 550,000 distinct CDR3 sequences, roughly 20% of them appearing once. Material for sequencing was PBMCs or a T cell subset sorted from them (not recorded which). These receptors were collected from an adult woman who had mild COVID-19 (a few samples of this study predate the infection). Cell type and time point are not known.

The chain combines TRBV12-3 or TRBV12-4 with TRBJ2-5; 10 bases align to TRBD2. This CDR3 region has 15 residues. J gave up 2 bases and V 3 bases, and 3 bases lay outside the gene matches. As DNA, the CDR3 is TGTGCCAGCAGTTTGGCAGCGGGGGGGCAAGAGACCCAGTACTTC. As protein: CASSLAAGGQETQYF.

This clonotype was detected only once. J is TRBJ1-5 and V is TRBV7-2; TRBD1 might be the D (5 bases). The CDR3 has 14 residues. V lost 5 bases and J lost 6, with 14 bases in between. Germline CDR1 is SGHTA and CDR2 is FQGNSA. CDR3 in DNA: TGTGCCAGCAGCCGGGACTTTACGGGTCAGCCCCAGCATTTT. Its protein product is CASSRDFTGQPQHF.

There are many counts of this clonotype. The chain employs TRBV7-2 and TRBJ1-4; D unclear. This CDR3 region has 13 residues. The V end was cut by 5 bases, the J end by 2 bases, with 6 bases between. Germline V lookup: CDR1 SGHTA, CDR2 FQGNSA. In nucleotides, the CDR3 is TGTGCCAGCAGCCGGCGGACTAATGAAAAACTGTTTTTT. It codes for CASSRRTNEKLFF.

This clonotype was seen a handful of times. The V gene is TRBV19, the J gene TRBJ2-1; TRBD2 aligns across 8 bases. This CDR3 region has 24 residues. Germline CDR1 reads LNHDA; CDR2 reads SQIVND (reference sequence). With V trimmed by 6 bases and J by 0 bases, 31 bases remained unmatched. The CDR3 is CASSLRGLVWGSPASGTSYNEQFF. The DNA of the CDR3 is TGTGCCAGTAGCCTAAGGGGACTAGTATGGGGGTCTCCGGCGAGCGGCACCTCCTACAATGAGCAGTTCTTC.

This clonotype was found a few times. This sequence joins TRBV12-3 or TRBV12-4 and TRBJ2-3; weak D call: TRBD2 (7 bases). The CDR3 covers 16 residues. The ends were cut back, 2 bases at V and 2 bases at J, with 14 bases in the middle. The CDR3 nucleotides read TGTGCCAGCAGTTTATCTGGCGGGGGCGTCACAGATACGCAGTATTTT. Translating gives CASSLSGGGVTDTQYF.

This rearrangement joins TRBV20-1 to TRBJ2-1; D gene uncertain. Trimming shortened V by 1 base and J by 5 bases, and 15 bases separated the two germline ends. Germline V gene lookup returns CDR1 DFQATT and CDR2 SNEGSKA (reference sequence). The CDR3 sequence is 15 residues long. The CDR3 spells CSARVDEVPNNEQFF. As DNA, the CDR3 is TGCAGTGCTAGAGTTGACGAAGTCCCCAACAATGAGCAGTTCTTC.

This clonotype turned up a few times. V and J are TRBV18 and TRBJ1-5, with D uncertain. The CDR3 runs to 15 residues. Germline V lookup: CDR1 KGHSH, CDR2 LQKENI. Trimming removed 3 bases from V and 2 bases from J, with 11 bases in between. CDR3 region: CASSPASRGNQPQHF. The CDR3 DNA is TGTGCCAGCTCACCGGCCTCGAGGGGCAATCAGCCCCAGCATTTT.

The chain uses TRBV7-9 and TRBJ1-1; D is ambiguous. The CDR3 runs to 15 residues. The V gene lost 5 bases and the J gene lost 4 bases, with 17 bases spanning the gap. The germline V gene encodes CDR1 SEHNR and CDR2 FQNEAQ (reference sequence). Here the CDR3 DNA reads TGTGCCAGCAGCCACCGAGGGATCGGCGGCACTGAAGCTTTCTTT. This encodes CASSHRGIGGTEAFF.

The chain employs TRBV5-1 and TRBJ1-1; D remains unclear. The CDR3 covers 15 residues. V lost 2 bases, J lost 2 bases, and 13 bases lay in between. The V gene's germline CDR1 is SGHRS and CDR2 YFSETQ. CDR3 DNA sequence: TGCGCCAGCAGCTTTTTTCGCCAGTTTAACACTGAAGCTTTCTTT. Residues: CASSFFRQFNTEAFF.

This clonotype was picked up one time. The rearrangement joins TRBV14 to TRBJ1-2; TRBD1 aligns across 11 bases. Per the germline V gene, CDR1 is SGHDN and CDR2 is FVKESK. This CDR3 comprises 15 residues. V was pared by 4 bases and J by 4 bases, with 5 bases of the junction left unmatched. The CDR3 region has the DNA TGTGCCAGCAGCCTACCGGGACAGGGGGTCTATGGCTACACCTTC. Residues: CASSLPGQGVYGYTF.

The chain combines TRBV7-6 with TRBJ1-2; TRBD1 is a possible D gene (5 bases). Germline CDR1 reads SGHVS; CDR2 reads FNYEAQ. The germline V and J ends were trimmed by 5 bases and 5 bases, with 15 bases remaining between them. CDR3 length: 14 residues. The CDR3 loop is CASSPYVGTYGYTF. In nucleotides, the CDR3 is TGTGCCAGCAGCCCGTACGTAGGGACTTATGGCTACACCTTC.

In this sample, this clonotype turned up a few times. The rearrangement uses TRBV7-9 and TRBJ1-1; the D gene is possibly TRBD1 (6 bases). This CDR3 is built from 19 residues. Germline values: CDR1 SEHNR, CDR2 FQNEAQ (reference sequence). Trimming pared 3 bases from V and 0 bases from J, leaving 23 bases between. The CDR3 loop reads CASSFSFRDTGLMNTEAFF. CDR3 nucleotides: TGTGCCAGCAGCTTTTCCTTCCGGGACACAGGTCTAATGAACACTGAAGCTTTCTTT.

This clonotype was seen a few times. The gene calls are TRBV24-1 and TRBJ2-1, with 7 bases lining up with TRBD2. This CDR3 comprises 17 residues. Germline V gives CDR1 KGHDR, CDR2 SFDVKD. The V and J ends lost 2 bases and 0 bases, in that order; junction bases with no gene match: 6. In nucleotides, the CDR3 is TGTGCCACCAGTGATTCCGGGGGGTCGAGCTCCTACAATGAGCAGTTCTTC. This sequence encodes CATSDSGGSSSYNEQFF.

This sequence joins TRBV5-4 and TRBJ2-5; the D is unclear. V dropped 6 bases and J dropped 6 bases, with 12 bases sitting between them. The CDR3 consists of 12 residues. The germline V gene has CDR1 SGHNT and CDR2 YYREEE (reference sequence). The CDR3 sequence: CASTSSEQTQYF. CDR3 sequence (DNA): TGTGCCAGCACCTCTTCCGAGCAGACCCAGTACTTC.

Only a few counts were recorded for this clonotype. The chain combines TRBV5-1 with TRBJ2-1; weak D call: TRBD1 (6 bases). V was trimmed by 6 bases and J by 7 bases, leaving 17 bases between them. Germline CDR1 is SGHRS and CDR2 is YFSETQ. There are 14 residues in the CDR3. The CDR3 nucleotides read TGCGCCAGCAACCCCCCAGGGGCATGGAATGAGCAGTTCTTC. Encoded protein: CASNPPGAWNEQFF.

This chain uses TRBV29-1 with TRBJ2-3; 8 nucleotides line up with TRBD2. The CDR3 has 13 residues. The ends lost 7 bases at V and 0 bases at J; junction bases unmatched: 3. Germline CDR1 is SQVTM and CDR2 is ANQGSEA. The CDR3: CSALAGSTDTQYF. CDR3 in DNA: TGCAGCGCCTTAGCGGGGAGCACAGATACGCAGTATTTT.

The chain uses TRBV7-2 and TRBJ2-5; 7 positions match TRBD1. V lost 6 bases, J lost 5 bases, and 9 bases stayed unmatched. The germline V gene has CDR1 SGHTA and CDR2 FQGNSA. The CDR3 runs 14 residues. DNA for the CDR3: TGTGCCAGCAGTAGCGCAGGGGGTTGGGAGACCCAGTACTTC. Residues: CASSSAGGWETQYF.

This clonotype was found a few times. This chain joins TRBV12-3 or TRBV12-4 and TRBJ2-5; 8 bases line up with TRBD1. The CDR3 totals 15 residues. Trimming cost V 3 bases and J 5 bases; bases outside gene matches: 8. In DNA form, the CDR3 reads TGTGCCAGCAGTTTTGGACAGGGTGGTCGGGAGACCCAGTACTTC. Translating it yields CASSFGQGGRETQYF.

This clonotype was detected a few times. This chain joins TRBV20-1 and TRBJ2-1; D remains ambiguous. The CDR3 is 11 amino acids. Germline-derived CDR1 and CDR2 are DFQATT and SNEGSKA (reference sequence). The V end was cut by 2 bases, the J end by 9 bases, with 8 bases between. CDR3 loop: CSARRASEQFF. CDR3 sequence (DNA): TGCAGTGCTAGACGAGCAAGTGAGCAGTTCTTC.

The chain links TRBV5-1 to TRBJ1-1; D unresolved. Deletions cut 0 bases from V and 4 bases from J, with 10 bases between. The CDR3 covers 14 residues. Germline V gene data show CDR1 as SGHRS and CDR2 as YFSETQ. This CDR3 reads CASSLEGSGTEAFF. The CDR3, as DNA: TGCGCCAGCAGCTTGGAAGGATCCGGCACTGAAGCTTTCTTT.

There are a few counts of this clonotype. This chain uses TRBV6-5 with TRBJ1-5; tentative D call: TRBD1 (5 bases). The germline gives CDR1 MNHEY, CDR2 SVGAGI. This CDR3 has 13 residues. With 6 bases removed from V and 4 bases from J, the gap between germline ends came to 10 bases. CDR3 in amino acids: CASSSDSNQPQHF. In DNA, the CDR3 is TGTGCCAGCAGCTCCGACAGTAATCAGCCCCAGCATTTT.

This clonotype has more than one count but fewer than ten. This chain connects TRBV12-3 or TRBV12-4 to TRBJ2-7, with D hard to call. The CDR3 sequence is 13 residues long. The ends were cut back, 3 bases at V and 6 bases at J, with 12 bases in the middle. CDR3 sequence: CASSFHSGGEQYF. The CDR3, as DNA: TGTGCCAGCAGTTTTCATTCAGGCGGCGAGCAGTACTTC.

The chain recombines TRBV18 with TRBJ2-3, with D tentatively TRBD1 (6 bases). CDR1 and CDR2 from the germline V gene are KGHSH and LQKENI. V gave up 2 bases and J gave up 0 bases, with 12 bases separating them. The CDR3 runs to 16 residues. CDR3 residues: CASSPTGPPSTDTQYF. Written as DNA, the CDR3 is TGTGCCAGCTCACCAACAGGGCCGCCCAGCACAGATACGCAGTATTTT.

With regard to this clonotype: An end of the junction differs from the germline gene, which may be a read error. The chain links TRBV11-2 to TRBJ2-1; no firm D call. This CDR3 is 20 amino acids long. Germline CDR1 and CDR2: SGHAT and FQNNGV. Written as DNA, the CDR3 is TGTGCCAGCAACTTAGGGCGGACCAGCCTCGCGTCGAGCTCCTACAATGAGCAGTTCTTC. Residues: CASNLGRTSLASSSYNEQFF.

The chain has TRBV4-1 and TRBJ2-1; 9 bases match TRBD1. V dropped 4 bases and J dropped 5; count of bases not matched to a gene: 15. The germline gives CDR1 MGHRA, CDR2 YSYEKL. The CDR3 extends over 18 amino acids. The CDR3 DNA reads as TGCGCCAGCAGCCCGTCTATTATTCGGGACAGGGACCACAATGAGCAGTTCTTC. Its protein is CASSPSIIRDRDHNEQFF.

A few counts support this clonotype. The chain combines TRBV7-9 with TRBJ2-2; weak D call: TRBD1 (6 bases). V lost 5 bases and J 0 bases, leaving 13 bases between the germline ends. Germline loops: CDR1 SEHNR, CDR2 FQNEAQ (reference sequence). This CDR3 spans 16 amino acids. The CDR3 DNA sequence: TGTGCCAGCAGCGAACCGACAGGCCCGAACACCGGGGAGCTGTTTTTT. It is translated as CASSEPTGPNTGELFF.

This clonotype appeared a few times. The rearrangement joins TRBV24-1 to TRBJ1-2, with TRBD1 as a possible D gene (5 bases). CDR3 size: 16 residues. The germline gives CDR1 KGHDR, CDR2 SFDVKD. V was clipped by 3 bases and J by 8 bases, with 21 bases between them. This chain's CDR3 is CATSDGGVGDRGGYTF. In nucleotides, the CDR3 is TGTGCCACCAGTGATGGGGGAGTGGGCGATCGAGGCGGCTACACCTTC.

This clonotype was seen a handful of times. The V and J genes are TRBV30 and TRBJ2-7, with a weak D call TRBD1 (5 bases). Germline CDR1 is GTSNPN and CDR2 is SVGIG (reference sequence). V was shortened by 3 bases and J by 5 bases, with 8 bases between the two germline ends. This CDR3 spans 11 amino acids. The CDR3 region has the DNA TGTGCCTGGAGGCAGGGCCACGAGCAGTACTTC. As protein: CAWRQGHEQYF.

The rearrangement joins TRBV5-1 to TRBJ2-2; D not certain. CDR1 SGHRS and CDR2 YFSETQ come from the germline V gene. The CDR3 extends over 16 amino acids. V was cut by 0 bases and J by 1 base, with 10 bases left in between. In DNA, the CDR3 is TGCGCCAGCAGCTTGGTTGTCCGCATGAACACCGGGGAGCTGTTTTTT. Translating it yields CASSLVVRMNTGELFF. Together with reference TRBV5-1 and TRBJ2-2, the CDR3 gives the full variable domain: KAGVTQTPRYLIKTRGQQVTLSCSPISGHRSVSWYQQTPGQGLQFLFEYFSETQRNKGNFPGRFSGRQFSNSRSEMNVSTLELGDSALYLCASSLVVRMNTGELFFGEGSRLTVL.